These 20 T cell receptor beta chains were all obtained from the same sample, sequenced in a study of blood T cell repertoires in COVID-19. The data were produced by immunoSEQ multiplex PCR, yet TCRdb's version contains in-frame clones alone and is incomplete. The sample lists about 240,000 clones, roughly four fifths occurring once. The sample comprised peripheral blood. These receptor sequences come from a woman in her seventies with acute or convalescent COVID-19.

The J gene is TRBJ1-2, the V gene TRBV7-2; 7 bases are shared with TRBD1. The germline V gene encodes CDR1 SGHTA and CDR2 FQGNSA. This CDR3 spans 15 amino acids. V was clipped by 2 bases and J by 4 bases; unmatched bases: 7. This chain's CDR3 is CASSLSRDSVYGYTF. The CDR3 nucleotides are TGTGCCAGCAGCTTATCCCGGGACAGCGTCTATGGCTACACCTTC.

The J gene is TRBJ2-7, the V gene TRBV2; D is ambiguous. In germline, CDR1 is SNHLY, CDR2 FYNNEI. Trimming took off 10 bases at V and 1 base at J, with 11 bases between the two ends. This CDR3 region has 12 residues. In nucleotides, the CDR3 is TGTGCCACCTCAACTCTATCCTACGAGCAGTACTTC. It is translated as CATSTLSYEQYF. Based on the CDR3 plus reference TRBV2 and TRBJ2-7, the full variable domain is EPEVTQTPSHQVTQMGQEVILRCVPISNHLYFYWYRQILGQKVEFLVSFYNNEISEKSEIFDDQFSVERPDGSNFTLKIRSTKLEDSAMYFCATSTLSYEQYFGPGTRLTVT.

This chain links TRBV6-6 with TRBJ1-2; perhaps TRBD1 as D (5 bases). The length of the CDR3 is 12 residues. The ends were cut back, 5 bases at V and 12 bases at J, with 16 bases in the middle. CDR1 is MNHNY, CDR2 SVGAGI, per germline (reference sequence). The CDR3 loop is CASSQLDRRHTF. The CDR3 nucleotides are TGTGCCAGCAGTCAATTAGACAGACGCCACACCTTC.

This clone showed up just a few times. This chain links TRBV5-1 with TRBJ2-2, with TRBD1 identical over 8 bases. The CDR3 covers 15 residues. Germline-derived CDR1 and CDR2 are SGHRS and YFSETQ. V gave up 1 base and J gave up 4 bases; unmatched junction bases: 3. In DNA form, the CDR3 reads TGCGCCAGCAGCTTGAGGCAGGGGGCCACCGGGGAGCTGTTTTTT. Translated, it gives CASSLRQGATGELFF.

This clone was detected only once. The CDR3 DNA reads TGTGCCAGCAGCACACCCGGGTTCAATCAGCCCCAGCATTTT. Residues: CASSTPGFNQPQHF. This sequence joins TRBV7-9 and TRBJ1-5; D uncertain. The V end lost 5 bases, the J end lost 3 bases, and 11 bases lay between the germline ends. This CDR3 comprises 14 residues. Germline loops: CDR1 SEHNR, CDR2 FQNEAQ (reference sequence).

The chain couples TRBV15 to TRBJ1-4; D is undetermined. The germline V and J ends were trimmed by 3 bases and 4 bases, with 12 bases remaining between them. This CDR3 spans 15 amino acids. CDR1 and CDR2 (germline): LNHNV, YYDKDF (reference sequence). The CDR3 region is CATSSDSFFNEKLFF. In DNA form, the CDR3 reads TGTGCCACCAGCAGTGACTCTTTTTTTAATGAAAAACTGTTTTTT.

CDR3 sequence reads: CASSYSQGNEKLFF. The DNA of the CDR3 is TGTGCCAGCAGTTACTCGCAGGGTAATGAAAAACTGTTTTTT. V gene TRBV6-5 combines with J gene TRBJ1-4, with D maybe TRBD1 (5 bases). Between the trimmed V and J ends, which lost 0 bases and 4 bases, there was a span of 6 bases. The CDR3 spans 14 residues. The germline V gene has CDR1 MNHEY and CDR2 SVGAGI.

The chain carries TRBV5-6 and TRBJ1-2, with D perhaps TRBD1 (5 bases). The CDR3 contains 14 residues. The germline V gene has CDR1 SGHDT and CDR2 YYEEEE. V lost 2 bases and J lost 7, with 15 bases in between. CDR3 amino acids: CASSFAGVSFGYTF. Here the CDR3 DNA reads TGTGCCAGCAGCTTCGCGGGGGTATCCTTTGGCTACACCTTC.

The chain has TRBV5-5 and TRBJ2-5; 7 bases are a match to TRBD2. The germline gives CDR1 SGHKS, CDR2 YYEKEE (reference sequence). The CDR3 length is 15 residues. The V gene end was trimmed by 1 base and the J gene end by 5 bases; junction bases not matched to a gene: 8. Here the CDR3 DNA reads TGTGCCAGCAGCTTGATCACGGGGGGAGGTGAGACCCAGTACTTC. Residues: CASSLITGGGETQYF.

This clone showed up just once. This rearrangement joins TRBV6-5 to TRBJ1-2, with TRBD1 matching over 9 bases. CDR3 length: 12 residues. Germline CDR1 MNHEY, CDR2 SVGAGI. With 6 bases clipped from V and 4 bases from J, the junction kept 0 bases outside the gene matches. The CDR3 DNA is TGTGCCAGCAGGACAGGGGGCTATGGCTACACCTTC. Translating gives CASRTGGYGYTF.

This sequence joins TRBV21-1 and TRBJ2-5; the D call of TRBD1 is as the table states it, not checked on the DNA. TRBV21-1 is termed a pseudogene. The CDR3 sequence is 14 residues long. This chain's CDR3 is CASSKGHNQETQYF. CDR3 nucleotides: TGTGCCAGCAGCAAAGGACACAACCAAGAGACCCAGTACTTC.

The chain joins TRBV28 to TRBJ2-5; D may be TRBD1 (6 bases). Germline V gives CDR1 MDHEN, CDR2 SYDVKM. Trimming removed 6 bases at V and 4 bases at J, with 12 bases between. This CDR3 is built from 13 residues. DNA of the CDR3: TGTGCCAGCAGGGGCGGACAGAGAGAGACCCAGTACTTC. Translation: CASRGGQRETQYF. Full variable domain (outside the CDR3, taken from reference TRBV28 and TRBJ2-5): DVKVTQSSRYLVKRTGEKVFLECVQDMDHENMFWYRQDPGLGLRLIYFSYDVKMKEKGDIPEGYSVSREKKERFSLILESASTNQTSMYLCASRGGQRETQYFGPGTRLLVL.

In DNA, the CDR3 is TGCGCCAGCAGCCCACAGGGGCCCTATAATTCACCCCTCCACTTT. It specifies CASSPQGPYNSPLHF. This sequence joins TRBV5-1 and TRBJ1-6; TRBD1 agrees at 7 bases. Looked up from germline, CDR1 is SGHRS and CDR2 is YFSETQ. V shed 4 bases, J shed 2 bases, and the junction held 3 bases outside the gene matches. CDR3 length equals 15 residues.

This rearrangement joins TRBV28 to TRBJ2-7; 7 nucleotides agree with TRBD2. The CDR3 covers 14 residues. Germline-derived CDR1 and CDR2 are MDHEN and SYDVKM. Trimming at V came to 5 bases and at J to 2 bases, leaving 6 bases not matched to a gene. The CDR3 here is CASSRDYPTYEQYF. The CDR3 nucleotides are TGTGCCAGCAGTCGGGACTATCCAACCTACGAGCAGTACTTC.

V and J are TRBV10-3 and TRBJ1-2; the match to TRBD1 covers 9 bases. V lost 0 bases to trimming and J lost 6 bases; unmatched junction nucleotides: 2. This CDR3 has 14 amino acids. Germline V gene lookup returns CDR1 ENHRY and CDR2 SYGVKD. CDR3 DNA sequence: TGTGCCATCAGTGAGTCGACAGGGGGAAATGGCTACACCTTC. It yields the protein CAISESTGGNGYTF.

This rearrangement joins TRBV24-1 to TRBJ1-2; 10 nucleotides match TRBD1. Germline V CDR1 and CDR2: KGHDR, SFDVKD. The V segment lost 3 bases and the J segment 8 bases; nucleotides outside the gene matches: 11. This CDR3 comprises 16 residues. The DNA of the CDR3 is TGTGCCACCAGTGATCCCCCGGGACAGGGGATGCGCGGCTACACCTTC. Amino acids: CATSDPPGQGMRGYTF.

In nucleotides, the CDR3 is TGTGCCAGCAGTGTTCAGCAGGGGGCCCCTAATGAAAAACTGTTTTTT. This gives the protein CASSVQQGAPNEKLFF. The V call is TRBV2, the J call TRBJ1-4; 8 nucleotides align to TRBD1. This CDR3 contains 16 residues. Germline lookup yields CDR1 SNHLY and CDR2 FYNNEI. V lost 4 bases and J lost 3; bases outside the gene matches: 7.

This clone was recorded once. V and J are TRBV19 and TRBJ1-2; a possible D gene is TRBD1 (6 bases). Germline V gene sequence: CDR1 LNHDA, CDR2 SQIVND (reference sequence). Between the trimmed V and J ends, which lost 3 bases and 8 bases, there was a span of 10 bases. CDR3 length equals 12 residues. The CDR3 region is CASSIFRGGYTF. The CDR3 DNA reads TGTGCCAGTAGTATCTTCAGGGGAGGCTACACCTTC.

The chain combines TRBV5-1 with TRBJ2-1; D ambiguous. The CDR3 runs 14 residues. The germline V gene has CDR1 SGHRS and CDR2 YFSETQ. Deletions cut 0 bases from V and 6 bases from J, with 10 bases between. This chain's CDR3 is CASSLEPNRNEQFF. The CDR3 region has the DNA TGCGCCAGCAGCTTGGAGCCGAACCGCAATGAGCAGTTCTTC.

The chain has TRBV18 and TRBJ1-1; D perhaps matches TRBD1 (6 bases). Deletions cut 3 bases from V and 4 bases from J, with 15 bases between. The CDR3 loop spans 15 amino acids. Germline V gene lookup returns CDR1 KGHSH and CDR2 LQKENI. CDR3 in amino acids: CASSPPNQGGTEAFF. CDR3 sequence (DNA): TGTGCCAGCTCACCCCCTAACCAAGGGGGCACTGAAGCTTTCTTT.